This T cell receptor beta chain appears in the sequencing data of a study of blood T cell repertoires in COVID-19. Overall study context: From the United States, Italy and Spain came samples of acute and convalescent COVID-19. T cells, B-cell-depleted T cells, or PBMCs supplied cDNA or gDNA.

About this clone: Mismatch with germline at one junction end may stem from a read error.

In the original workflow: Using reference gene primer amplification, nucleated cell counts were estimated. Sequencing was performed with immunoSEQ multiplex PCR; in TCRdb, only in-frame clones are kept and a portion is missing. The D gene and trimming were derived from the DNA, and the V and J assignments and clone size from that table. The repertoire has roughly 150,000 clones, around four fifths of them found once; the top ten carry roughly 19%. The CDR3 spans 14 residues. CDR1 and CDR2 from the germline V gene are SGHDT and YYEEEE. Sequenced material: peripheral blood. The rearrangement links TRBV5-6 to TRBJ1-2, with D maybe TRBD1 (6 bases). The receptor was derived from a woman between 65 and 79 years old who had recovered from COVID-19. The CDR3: CASRLGGRDFGYTF. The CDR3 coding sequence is TGTGCCAGCAGGTTGGGGGGCAGGGATTTTGGCTACACCTTC.